This T cell receptor beta chain was captured in a study of shared clonotypes between healthy human individuals. The study's findings and limits: In having few donors, the study represented limited genetic and exposure-history diversity.

About this clone itself: Its antigen is as yet unknown.

A CD45RA-negative memory subset and a CD45RA+ naive subset were separated from the CD4+ cells. There are 13 residues in the CDR3. The ends were cut back, 5 bases at V and 2 bases at J, with 6 bases in the middle. CDR1 is MRHNA, CDR2 SNTAGT, per germline. Original analysis: ImmunoSEQ junction-only sequences lacked quality scores, so their filtering differed. Sequencing used immunoSEQ multiplex PCR; TCRdb keeps in-frame clones, though not all of them. V, J and clone size derive from that table, while D and trimming were established from the DNA sequence. The repertoire includes around 2,000,000 clones, roughly 95% of them detected once, and 0.13% sits in the top ten.

The J gene is TRBJ2-2, the V gene TRBV6-4; no reliable D call. Source material: naive CD4+ T cells sorted from blood. Indicated subset: CD45RA+ positively selected. The sequence derives from a man aged 18-30 years in good health. The CDR3, as DNA: TGTGCCAGCAGTCCAGGAAACACCGGGGAGCTGTTTTTT. Translation gives CASSPGNTGELFF.